These T cell receptor beta chains were read from a single sample in a study of blood T cell repertoires in COVID-19. Only in-frame clones appear in the TCRdb table, and some are missing; sequencing was by immunoSEQ multiplex PCR. The data show 140,000 to 150,000 clones, about 86% seen once. Sequencing was performed on peripheral blood. The receptors originated from a woman aged 50 to 60 with active or convalescent COVID-19. CDR3s include the opening cysteine and the closing phenylalanine or tryptophan. The D gene is left open where the match is weak. Expanded clones get a size class; other rows say once, few or many, or leave the size out.

NA,TRBJ2-1,TRBV29-1,NA,CSVELVINEQFF,TGCAGCGTTGAGTTAGTTATCAATGAGCAGTTCTTC
NA,TRBJ2-7,TRBV30,TRBD1,CAWSVETGVVQYF,TGTGCCTGGAGTGTAGAGACAGGGGTTGTGCAGTACTTC
few,TRBJ2-7,TRBV5-4,TRBD1,CASSLDRGEQYF,TGTGCCAGCAGCTTGGACAGGGGCGAGCAGTACTTC
NA,TRBJ1-3,TRBV5-1,NA,CASSPGQLRSGNTIYF,TGCGCCAGCAGCCCCGGACAGCTTCGCTCTGGAAACACCATATATTTT
few,TRBJ2-6,TRBV28,TRBD1,CASNPTGTGFYINSGANVLTF,TGTGCCAGCAACCCTACCGGGACAGGTTTCTACATAAACTCTGGGGCCAACGTCCTGACTTTC
NA,TRBJ2-5,TRBV5-1,TRBD2,CASSHGLAGLQETQYF,TGCGCCAGCAGCCATGGACTAGCGGGTCTACAAGAGACCCAGTACTTC
NA,TRBJ2-3,TRBV10-3,NA,CAISDQDTDTQYF,TGTGCCATCAGTGACCAGGACACAGATACGCAGTATTTT
once,TRBJ2-7,TRBV27,NA,CASGPRYGGRYEQYF,TGTGCCAGCGGCCCCCGGTACGGGGGTAGGTACGAGCAGTACTTC
NA,TRBJ1-1,TRBV7-9,NA,CASSRGTSVTEAFF,TGTGCCAGCAGCCGCGGGACTTCCGTCACTGAAGCTTTCTTT
NA,TRBJ2-1,TRBV14,NA,CASISQRPSSYNEQFF,TGTGCCAGCATCTCCCAGCGGCCGAGCTCCTACAATGAGCAGTTCTTC
NA,TRBJ2-7,TRBV2,NA,CASSYSGYEQYF,TGTGCCAGCAGCTATAGCGGCTACGAGCAGTACTTC
NA,TRBJ2-5,TRBV5-4,TRBD2,CASSSPGLAGVNQETQYF,TGTGCCAGCAGCTCACCGGGACTAGCGGGAGTGAACCAAGAGACCCAGTACTTC
NA,TRBJ1-2,TRBV6-5,NA,CASSYTQQRRNYGYTF,TGTGCCAGCAGTTACACCCAACAGCGGAGAAACTATGGCTACACCTTC
few,TRBJ1-1,TRBV3-1/TRBV3-2,NA,CASSPNGVSNTEAFF,TGTGCCAGCAGCCCCAATGGAGTGTCGAACACTGAAGCTTTCTTT
NA,TRBJ1-1,TRBV6-2/TRBV6-3,TRBD1,CASSLQGANTEAFF,TGTGCCAGCAGTCTTCAGGGGGCGAACACTGAAGCTTTCTTT
once,TRBJ2-7,TRBV28,NA,CASSSYPFSTGREQYF,TGTGCCAGCAGTTCCTACCCTTTTTCGACAGGCCGCGAGCAGTACTTC
NA,TRBJ2-1,TRBV30,TRBD1,CAWSRTGARFDEQFF,TGTGCCTGGAGTAGAACAGGGGCCAGGTTCGATGAGCAGTTCTTC
NA,TRBJ2-3,TRBV7-2,TRBD1,CASSLGQSPSTDTQYF,TGTGCCAGCAGCTTGGGACAGAGCCCTAGCACAGATACGCAGTATTTT
once,TRBJ1-2,TRBV4-3,NA,CASSQGNPRWGGYTF,TGCGCCAGCAGCCAAGGGAACCCGCGATGGGGCGGCTACACCTTC
NA,TRBJ1-4,TRBV10-3,TRBD1,CAISEPGQFNEKLFF,TGTGCCATCAGTGAACCGGGACAGTTTAATGAAAAACTGTTTTTT
NA,TRBJ1-4,TRBV19,TRBD1,CASNSGTGNREKLFF,TGTGCCAGTAATTCGGGGACAGGGAATAGAGAAAAACTGTTTTTT
NA,TRBJ1-6,TRBV4-3,NA,CASSQDRTARSPLHF,TGCGCCAGCAGCCAAGATAGGACAGCTAGGTCACCCCTCCACTTT
NA,TRBJ2-7,TRBV18,TRBD1,CASSPSGGGYEQYF,TGTGCCAGCTCACCATCAGGGGGCGGGTACGAGCAGTACTTC
once,TRBJ2-3,TRBV4-1,NA,CASSAKQGPDTQYF,TGCGCCAGCAGCGCTAAACAGGGCCCCGATACGCAGTATTTT
NA,TRBJ2-5,TRBV5-1,TRBD1,CASSSGQGGAVETQYF,TGCGCCAGCAGCTCCGGACAGGGCGGAGCAGTAGAGACCCAGTACTTC
NA,TRBJ2-2,TRBV24-1,NA,CATSRTGELFF,TGTGCCACCAGTCGGACCGGGGAGCTGTTTTTT
NA,TRBJ1-2,TRBV5-1,TRBD1,CASSLATGNYGYTF,TGCGCCAGCAGCTTGGCGACAGGGAACTATGGCTACACCTTC
NA,TRBJ2-1,TRBV7-3,NA,CASSPIPGVRSSEQFF,TGTGCCAGCAGCCCAATTCCGGGAGTAAGGAGTTCTGAGCAGTTCTTC
NA,TRBJ1-2,TRBV2,TRBD1,CASRRTGEDGYTF,TGTGCCAGCAGGAGGACAGGGGAGGATGGCTACACCTTC
NA,TRBJ2-3,TRBV5-1,NA,CASSQPRVDTQYF,TGCGCCAGCAGCCAACCTCGGGTGGATACGCAGTATTTT